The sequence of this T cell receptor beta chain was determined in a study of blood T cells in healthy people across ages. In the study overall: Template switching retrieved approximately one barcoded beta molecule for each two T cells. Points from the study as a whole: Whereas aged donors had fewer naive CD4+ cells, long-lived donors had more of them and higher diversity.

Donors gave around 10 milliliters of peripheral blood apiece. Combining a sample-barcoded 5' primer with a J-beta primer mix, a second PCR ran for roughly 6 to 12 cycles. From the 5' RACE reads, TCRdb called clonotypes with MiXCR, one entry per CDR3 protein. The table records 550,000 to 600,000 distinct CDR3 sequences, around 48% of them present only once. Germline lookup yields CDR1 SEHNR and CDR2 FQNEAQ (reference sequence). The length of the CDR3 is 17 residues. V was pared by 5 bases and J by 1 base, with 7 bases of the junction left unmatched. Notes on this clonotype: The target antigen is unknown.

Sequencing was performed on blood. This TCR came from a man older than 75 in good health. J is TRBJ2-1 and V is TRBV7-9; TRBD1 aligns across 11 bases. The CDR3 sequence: CASSPLGTGGSYNEQFF. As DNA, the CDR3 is TGTGCCAGCAGCCCCCTTGGGACAGGGGGTTCCTACAATGAGCAGTTCTTC.